The 17 T cell receptor beta chains in this list originate from one sample, sequenced in a study of blood T cell repertoires in COVID-19. Assay used: immunoSEQ multiplex PCR; TCRdb lists only in-frame clones, some missing. The table lists under 300,000 clones, about 87% of them singletons. Sequenced input: peripheral blood. These receptors were taken from a woman aged 65 to 85 with active or convalescent COVID-19.

This clone was observed a few times. The chain has TRBV5-1 and TRBJ2-2, with D perhaps TRBD1 (5 bases). Germline lookup yields CDR1 SGHRS and CDR2 YFSETQ. This CDR3 is built from 15 residues. Trimming cost V 4 bases and J 4 bases, with 14 bases left between them. CDR3 in amino acids: CASSKGQPVTGELFF. The CDR3 DNA reads TGCGCCAGCAGCAAGGGGCAGCCAGTCACCGGGGAGCTGTTTTTT.

This clone has only one observation. The junction does not match germline at one end; this may be a read error. The CDR3, as DNA: TGTGCTAGTGGTCCAACCCCGGGACAGGAATTTTTT. This gives the protein CASGPTPGQEFF. The rearrangement links TRBV12-5 to TRBJ2-7; 8 bases line up with TRBD1. The CDR3 is 12 residues long. The germline gives CDR1 LGHNT, CDR2 FRNRAP.

This clone was observed a single time. Within the sample, other DNA sequences also encode this same CDR3. This sequence joins TRBV29-1 and TRBJ1-1, with TRBD1 identical over 7 bases. The CDR3 has 14 residues. The germline V gene encodes CDR1 SQVTM and CDR2 ANQGSEA. V shed 5 bases and J 1 base; nucleotides not matched to a gene: 7. The CDR3, as DNA: TGCAGCGTTTCTCGGACAGGTACGAACACTGAAGCTTTCTTT. As protein: CSVSRTGTNTEAFF.

This clone was counted once. The CDR3 DNA reads as TGTGCCAGCAGATGGGGACAGATGAACACTGAAGCTTTCTTT. Residues: CASRWGQMNTEAFF. V and J are TRBV5-5 and TRBJ1-1; TRBD1 matches at 7 bases. This CDR3 is 14 amino acids long. The germline gives CDR1 SGHKS, CDR2 YYEKEE (reference sequence). After removal of 5 bases from V and 0 bases from J, the junction contained 4 bases not matched to a gene.

V is TRBV6-1 and J is TRBJ1-5, with D hard to call. This CDR3 has 15 amino acids. Germline V gives CDR1 MNHNS, CDR2 SASEGT. Trimming removed 7 bases at V and 1 base at J, with 14 bases between. In DNA, the CDR3 is TGTGCCAGCACCCATTCGGGGTCCAGCAATCAGCCCCAGCATTTT. It codes for CASTHSGSSNQPQHF.

This clone was detected a few times. The rearrangement uses TRBV3-1 (or the pseudogene TRBV3-2) and TRBJ1-2, with D possibly TRBD1 on 6 matching bases. CDR1 is LGHDT, CDR2 YNNKEL, per germline (reference sequence). This CDR3 contains 13 residues. V lost 6 bases to trimming and J lost 4 bases, with 12 bases between them. The CDR3 DNA is TGTGCCAGCAGGCAGGGGCTGAGCTATGGCTACACCTTC. Translating gives CASRQGLSYGYTF.

The chain joins TRBV18 to TRBJ2-2; TRBD2 might be the D (6 bases). Germline CDR1 KGHSH, CDR2 LQKENI. The V end lost 3 bases, the J end lost 7 bases, and 21 bases lay between the germline ends. The CDR3 totals 17 residues. CDR3 nucleotides: TGTGCCAGCTCACCGGATCTTCTAGCGATCGTTAACGGGGAGCTGTTTTTT. Its protein is CASSPDLLAIVNGELFF.

This clone was recorded only once. The genes are TRBV4-2 and TRBJ1-2; perhaps TRBD1 as D (5 bases). CDR3 size: 15 residues. Germline V gives CDR1 LGHNA, CDR2 YNFKEQ. V shed 4 bases and J shed 4 bases, with 16 bases lying between them. The CDR3: CASSPQGPQGYGYTF. The CDR3 DNA follows: TGTGCCAGCAGCCCCCAGGGTCCCCAAGGCTATGGCTACACCTTC.

The chain links TRBV29-1 to TRBJ1-3; D is perhaps TRBD1 (6 bases). Germline-derived CDR1 and CDR2 are SQVTM and ANQGSEA. The CDR3 is 13 amino acids. Trimming stripped 5 bases from V and 7 bases from J, with 15 bases between. The CDR3 protein is CSVTSQGRNTIYF. The CDR3 DNA sequence: TGCAGCGTTACTTCACAGGGAAGGAACACCATATATTTT.

The chain employs TRBV15 and TRBJ1-4; D is undetermined. Germline CDR1 LNHNV, CDR2 YYDKDF (reference sequence). V gave up 3 bases and J gave up 7 bases, with 9 bases separating them. The CDR3 covers 13 residues. In DNA form, the CDR3 reads TGTGCCACCAGCAGGGCTTCAGGTGAAAAACTGTTTTTT. Its protein is CATSRASGEKLFF.

This clone was counted once. V usage is TRBV3-1 (or the pseudogene TRBV3-2) and J usage is TRBJ1-2; weak D call: TRBD1 (5 bases). V dropped 4 bases and J dropped 8 bases, with 20 bases sitting between them. The CDR3 runs to 15 residues. The germline V gene encodes CDR1 LGHDT and CDR2 YNNKEL (reference sequence). The CDR3 reads CASSPLSSREEGYTF. CDR3 bases: TGTGCCAGCAGCCCTCTGTCAAGCAGGGAGGAAGGCTACACCTTC.

This clone was seen just once. The genes are TRBV6-2 or TRBV6-3 and TRBJ1-1; D gene unclear. The CDR3 runs 14 residues. V lost 6 bases to trimming and J lost 1 base, with 12 bases between them. Per the germline V gene, CDR1 is MNHEY and CDR2 is SVGEGT. This chain's CDR3 is CASSTELGNTEAFF. CDR3 sequence (DNA): TGTGCCAGCAGCACGGAGTTGGGGAACACTGAAGCTTTCTTT.

This chain joins TRBV20-1 and TRBJ1-2; no reliable D call. V lost 6 bases and J 8 bases, leaving 7 bases between the germline ends. CDR3 length: 9 residues. From germline, CDR1 is DFQATT and CDR2 SNEGSKA (reference sequence). CDR3 residues: CSALDGYTF. For the CDR3, the DNA is TGCAGTGCCCTAGACGGCTACACCTTC.

The CDR3 coding sequence is TGTGCCAGCAGCCGGGACTTGAACACTGAAGCTTTCTTT. Translation gives CASSRDLNTEAFF. This rearrangement joins TRBV2 to TRBJ1-1, with a possible D match to TRBD1 (5 bases). Germline V gene sequence: CDR1 SNHLY, CDR2 FYNNEI. The CDR3 totals 13 residues. V lost 6 bases to trimming and J lost 0 bases, with 8 bases between them.

This clone was seen more than once but under ten times. This chain connects TRBV16 to TRBJ1-1, with 7 positions matching TRBD1. J gave up 6 bases and V 4 bases, and 5 bases lay outside the gene matches. This CDR3 contains 13 residues. The V gene's germline CDR1 is KGHSY and CDR2 FQNENV. CDR3 nucleotides: TGTGCCAGCAGCCGACAGGGTTATTCTGAAGCTTTCTTT. Protein product: CASSRQGYSEAFF. Variable domain in full (rest from reference TRBV16 and TRBJ1-1): GEEVAQTPKHLVRGEGQKAKLYCAPIKGHSYVFWYQQVLKNEFKFLISFQNENVFDETGMPKERFSAKCLPNSPCSLEIQATKLEDSAVYFCASSRQGYSEAFFGQGTRLTVV.

The chain has TRBV11-3 and TRBJ2-2, with D possibly being TRBD2 (6 bases). Trimming shortened V by 3 bases and J by 6 bases, and 8 bases separated the two germline ends. Germline CDR1 reads SGHNT; CDR2 reads YENEEA. The CDR3 spans 13 residues. The CDR3 sequence: CASSFGRSGELFF. The CDR3 DNA reads as TGTGCCAGCAGCTTTGGGAGGTCCGGGGAGCTGTTTTTT. The full variable domain, its missing parts supplied by reference TRBV11-3 and TRBJ2-2, is EAGVVQSPRYKIIEKKQPVAFWCNPISGHNTLYWYLQNLGQGPELLIRYENEEAVDDSQLPKDRFSAERLKGVDSTLKIQPAELGDSAVYLCASSFGRSGELFFGEGSRLTVL.

The chain joins TRBV5-1 to TRBJ1-3; no firm D call. This CDR3 has 14 amino acids. Germline V gene sequence: CDR1 SGHRS, CDR2 YFSETQ. V shed 4 bases and J shed 10 bases, with 18 bases lying between them. Written as DNA, the CDR3 is TGCGCCAGCAGCAACGACGGTCGTTGGGAGACCATATATTTT. This translates into CASSNDGRWETIYF.